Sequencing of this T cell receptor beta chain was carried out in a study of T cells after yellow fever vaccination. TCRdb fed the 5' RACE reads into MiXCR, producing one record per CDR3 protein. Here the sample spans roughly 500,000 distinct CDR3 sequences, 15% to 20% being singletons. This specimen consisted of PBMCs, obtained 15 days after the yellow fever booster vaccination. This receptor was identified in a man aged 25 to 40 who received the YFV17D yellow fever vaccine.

The CDR3 loop reads CASSPTRPRFEETQYF. CDR3 DNA sequence: TGTGCCAGCAGCCCTACCCGTCCTAGGTTTGAGGAGACCCAGTACTTC. The chain links TRBV14 to TRBJ2-5; no clear D gene. V lost 4 bases to trimming and J lost 5 bases, with 20 bases between them. The germline V gene encodes CDR1 SGHDN and CDR2 FVKESK. CDR3 length: 16 amino acids.